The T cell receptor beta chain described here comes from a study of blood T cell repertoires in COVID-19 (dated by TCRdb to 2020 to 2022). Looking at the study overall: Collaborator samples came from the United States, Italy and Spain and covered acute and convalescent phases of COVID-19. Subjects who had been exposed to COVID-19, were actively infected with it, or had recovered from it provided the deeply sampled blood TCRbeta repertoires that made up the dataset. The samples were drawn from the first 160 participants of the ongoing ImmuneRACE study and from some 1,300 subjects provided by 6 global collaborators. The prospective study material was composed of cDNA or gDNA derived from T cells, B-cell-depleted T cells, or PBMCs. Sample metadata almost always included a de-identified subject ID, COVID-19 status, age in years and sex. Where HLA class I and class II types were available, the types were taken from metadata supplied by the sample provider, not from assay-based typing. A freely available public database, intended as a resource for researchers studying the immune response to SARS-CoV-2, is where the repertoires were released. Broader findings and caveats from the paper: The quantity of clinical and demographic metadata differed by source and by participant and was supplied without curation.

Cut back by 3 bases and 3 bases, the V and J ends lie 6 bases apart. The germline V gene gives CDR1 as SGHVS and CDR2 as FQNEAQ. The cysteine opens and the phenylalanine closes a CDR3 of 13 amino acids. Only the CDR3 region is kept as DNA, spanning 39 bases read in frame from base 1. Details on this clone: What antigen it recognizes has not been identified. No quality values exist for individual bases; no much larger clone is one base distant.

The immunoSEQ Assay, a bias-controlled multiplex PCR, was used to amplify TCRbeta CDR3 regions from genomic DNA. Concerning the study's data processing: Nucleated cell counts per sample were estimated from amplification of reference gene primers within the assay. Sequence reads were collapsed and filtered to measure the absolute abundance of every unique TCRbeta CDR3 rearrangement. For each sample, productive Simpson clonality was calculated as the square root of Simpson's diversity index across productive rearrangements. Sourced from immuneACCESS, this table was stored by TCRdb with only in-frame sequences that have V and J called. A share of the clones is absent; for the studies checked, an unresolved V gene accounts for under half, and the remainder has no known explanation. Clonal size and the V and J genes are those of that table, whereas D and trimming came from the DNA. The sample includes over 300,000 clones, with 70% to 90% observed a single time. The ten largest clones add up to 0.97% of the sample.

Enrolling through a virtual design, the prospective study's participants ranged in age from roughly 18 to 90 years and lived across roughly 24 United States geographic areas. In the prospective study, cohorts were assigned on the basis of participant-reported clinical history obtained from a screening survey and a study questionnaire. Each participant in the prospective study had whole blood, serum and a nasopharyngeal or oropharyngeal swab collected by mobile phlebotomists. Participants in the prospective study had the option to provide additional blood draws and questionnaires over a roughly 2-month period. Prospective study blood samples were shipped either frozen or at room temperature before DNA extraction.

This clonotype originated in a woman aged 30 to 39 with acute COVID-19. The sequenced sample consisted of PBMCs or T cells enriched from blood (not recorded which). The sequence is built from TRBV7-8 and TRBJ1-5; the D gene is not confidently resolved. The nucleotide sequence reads TGTGCCAGCAGCTTGAGGGACAATCAGCCCCAGCATTTT. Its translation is CASSLRDNQPQHF.